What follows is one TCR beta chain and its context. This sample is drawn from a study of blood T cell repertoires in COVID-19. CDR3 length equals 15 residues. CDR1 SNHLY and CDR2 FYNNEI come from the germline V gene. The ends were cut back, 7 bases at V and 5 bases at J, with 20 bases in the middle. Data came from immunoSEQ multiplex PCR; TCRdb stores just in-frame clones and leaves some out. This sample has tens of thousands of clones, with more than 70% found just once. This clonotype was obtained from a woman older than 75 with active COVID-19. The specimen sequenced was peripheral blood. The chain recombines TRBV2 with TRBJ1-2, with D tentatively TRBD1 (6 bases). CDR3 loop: CASIRGGVHLYGYTF. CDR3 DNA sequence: TGTGCCAGCATTAGGGGGGGGGTCCACCTATATGGCTACACCTTC.